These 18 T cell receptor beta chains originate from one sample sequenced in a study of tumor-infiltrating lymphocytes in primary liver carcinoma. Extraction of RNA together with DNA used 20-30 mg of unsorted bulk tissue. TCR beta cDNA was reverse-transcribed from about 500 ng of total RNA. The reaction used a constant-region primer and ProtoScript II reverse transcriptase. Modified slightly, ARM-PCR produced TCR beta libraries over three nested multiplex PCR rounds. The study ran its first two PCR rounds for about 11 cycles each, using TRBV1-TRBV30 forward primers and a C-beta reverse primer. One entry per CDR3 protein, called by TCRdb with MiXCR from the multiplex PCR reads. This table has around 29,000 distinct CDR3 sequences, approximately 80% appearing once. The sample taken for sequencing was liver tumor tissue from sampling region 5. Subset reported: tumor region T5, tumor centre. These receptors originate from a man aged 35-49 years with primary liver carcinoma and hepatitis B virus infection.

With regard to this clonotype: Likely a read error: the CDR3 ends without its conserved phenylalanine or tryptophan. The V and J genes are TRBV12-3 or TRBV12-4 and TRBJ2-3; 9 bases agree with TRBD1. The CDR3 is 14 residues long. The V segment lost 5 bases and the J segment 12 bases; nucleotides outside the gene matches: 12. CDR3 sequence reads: CASSPRDRVPTQYL. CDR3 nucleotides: TGTGCCAGCAGTCCGAGGGACAGGGTCCCTACACAGTATCTT.

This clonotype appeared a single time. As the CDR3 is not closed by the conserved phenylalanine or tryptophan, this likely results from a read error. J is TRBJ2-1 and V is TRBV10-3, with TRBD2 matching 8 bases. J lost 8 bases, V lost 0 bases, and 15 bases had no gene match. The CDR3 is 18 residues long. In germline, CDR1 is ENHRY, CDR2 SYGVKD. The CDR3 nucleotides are TGTGCCATCAGTGAGTCTCCCCTCGTGGCGGGAGGCTCGCATGAGCAGTTCCTC. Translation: CAISESPLVAGGSHEQFL.

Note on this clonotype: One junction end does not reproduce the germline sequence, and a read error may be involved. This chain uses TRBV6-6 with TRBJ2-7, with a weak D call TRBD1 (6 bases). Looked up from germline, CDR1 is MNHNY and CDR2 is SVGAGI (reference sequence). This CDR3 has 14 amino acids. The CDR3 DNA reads TGTGCCAGCAACCCAAGACAGGTGGGCTACGAGCAATACTTC. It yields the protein CASNPRQVGYEQYF.

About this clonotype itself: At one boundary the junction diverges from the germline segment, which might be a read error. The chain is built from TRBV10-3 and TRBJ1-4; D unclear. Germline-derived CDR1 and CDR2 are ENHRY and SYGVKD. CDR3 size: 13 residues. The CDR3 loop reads CAIKAASNEELFF. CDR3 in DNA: TGTGCCATTAAAGCAGCATCTAATGAAGAACTGTTTTTT.

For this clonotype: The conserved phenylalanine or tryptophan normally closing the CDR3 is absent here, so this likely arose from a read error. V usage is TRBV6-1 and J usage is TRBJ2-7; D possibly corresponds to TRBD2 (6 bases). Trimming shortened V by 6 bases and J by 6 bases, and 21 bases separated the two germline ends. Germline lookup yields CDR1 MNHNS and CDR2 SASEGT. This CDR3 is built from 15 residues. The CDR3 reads CASSLTRGRRGEQYL. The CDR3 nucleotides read TGTGCCAGCAGCCTGACTAGAGGGAGACGGGGCGAGCAGTACTTG.

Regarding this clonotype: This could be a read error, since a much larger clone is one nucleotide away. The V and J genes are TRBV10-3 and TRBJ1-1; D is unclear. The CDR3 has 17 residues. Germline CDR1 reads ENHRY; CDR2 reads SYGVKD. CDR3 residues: CVGSGRQEGATNTEAFF. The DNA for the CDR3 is TGTGTCGGATCTGGGAGACAAGAGGGCGCGACGAACACTGAAGCTTTCTTT.

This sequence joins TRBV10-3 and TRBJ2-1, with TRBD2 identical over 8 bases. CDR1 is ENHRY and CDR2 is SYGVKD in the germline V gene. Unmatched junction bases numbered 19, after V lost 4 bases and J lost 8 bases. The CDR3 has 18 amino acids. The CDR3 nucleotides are TGTGCCATCAGTGTGTCCCCCCCCGTGGCGGGAGGCTCGCATGAGCAGTTCTTC. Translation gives CAISVSPPVAGGSHEQFF.

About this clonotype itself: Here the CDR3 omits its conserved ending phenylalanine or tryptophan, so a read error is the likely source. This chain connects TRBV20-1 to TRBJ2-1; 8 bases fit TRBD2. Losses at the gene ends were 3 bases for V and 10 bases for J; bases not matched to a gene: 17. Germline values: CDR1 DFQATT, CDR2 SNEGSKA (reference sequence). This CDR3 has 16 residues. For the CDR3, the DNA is TGCAGTGCTAGTGCCCCGGCTAGCGGGTGGGCCGGAGAGCAGTTCTTG. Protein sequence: CSASAPASGWAGEQFL.

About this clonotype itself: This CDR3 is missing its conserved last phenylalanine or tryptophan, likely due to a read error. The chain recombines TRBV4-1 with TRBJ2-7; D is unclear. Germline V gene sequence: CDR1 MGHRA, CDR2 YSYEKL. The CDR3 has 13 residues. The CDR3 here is CAGSSGRWYEQYL. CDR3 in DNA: TGCGCCGGCAGCTCGGGCCGTTGGTACGAGCAGTACTTA.

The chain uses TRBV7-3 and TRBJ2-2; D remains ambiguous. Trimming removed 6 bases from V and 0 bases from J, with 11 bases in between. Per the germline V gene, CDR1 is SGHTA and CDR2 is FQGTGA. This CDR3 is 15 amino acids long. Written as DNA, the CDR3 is TGTGCCAGCAGACAAGTGGGGACGAACACCGGGGAGCTGTTTTTT. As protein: CASRQVGTNTGELFF.

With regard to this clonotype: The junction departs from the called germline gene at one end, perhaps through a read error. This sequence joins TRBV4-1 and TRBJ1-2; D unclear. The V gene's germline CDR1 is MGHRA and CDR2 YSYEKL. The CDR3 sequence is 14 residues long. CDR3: CASSQGEWNYVYAF. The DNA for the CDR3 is TGCGCCAGCAGCCAAGGGGAGTGGAACTACGTCTACGCCTTC.

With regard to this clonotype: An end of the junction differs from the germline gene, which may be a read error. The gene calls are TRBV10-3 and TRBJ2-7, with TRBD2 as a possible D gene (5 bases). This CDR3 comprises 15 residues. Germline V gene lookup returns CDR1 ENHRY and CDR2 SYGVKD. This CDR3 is CTISGIRLRTYEQYF. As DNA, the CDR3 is TGTACCATCAGTGGGATCAGGTTAAGGACTTACGAGCAGTACTTC.

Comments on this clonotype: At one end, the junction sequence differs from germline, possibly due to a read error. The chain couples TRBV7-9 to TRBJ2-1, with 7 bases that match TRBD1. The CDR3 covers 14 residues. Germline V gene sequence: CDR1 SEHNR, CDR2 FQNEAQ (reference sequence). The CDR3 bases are TGTGCCAGCAGCGCGAGACAGGGCCACGATGAGCAATTCTTC. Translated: CASSARQGHDEQFF. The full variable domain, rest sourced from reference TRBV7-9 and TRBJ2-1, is DTGVSQNPRHKITKRGQNVTFRCDPISEHNRLYWYRQTLGQGPEFLTYFQNEAQLEKSRLLSDRFSAERPKGSFSTLEIQRTEQGDSAMYLCASSARQGHDEQFFGPGTRLTVL.

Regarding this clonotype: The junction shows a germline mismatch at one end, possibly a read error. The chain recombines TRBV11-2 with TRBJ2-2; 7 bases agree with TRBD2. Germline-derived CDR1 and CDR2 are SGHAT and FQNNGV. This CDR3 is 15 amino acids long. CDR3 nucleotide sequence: TGTGCAAGCAGCCACAGTCGGGAGGTAATCGGGGAGCTGTTATTT. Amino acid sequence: CASSHSREVIGELLF.

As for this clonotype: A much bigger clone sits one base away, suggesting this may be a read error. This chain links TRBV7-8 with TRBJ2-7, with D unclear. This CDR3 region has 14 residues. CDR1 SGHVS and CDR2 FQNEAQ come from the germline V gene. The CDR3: CASSALMLSPEQYF. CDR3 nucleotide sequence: TGTGCCAGCAGCGCCCTCATGTTGTCCCCCGAGCAATACTTC. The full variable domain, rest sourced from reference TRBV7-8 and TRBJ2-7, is GAGVSQSPRYKVAKRGQDVALRCDPISGHVSLFWYQQALGQGPEFLTYFQNEAQLDKSGLPSDRFFAERPEGSVSTLKIQRTQQEDSAVYLCASSALMLSPEQYFGPGTRLTVT.

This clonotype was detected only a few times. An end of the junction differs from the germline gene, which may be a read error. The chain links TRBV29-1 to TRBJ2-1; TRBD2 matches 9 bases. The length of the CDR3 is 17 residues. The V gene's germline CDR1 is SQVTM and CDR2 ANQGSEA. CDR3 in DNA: TGTAGCGTCCACCCGGCTAGCGGGACGTCCCGAAAGAGTGCGCAGTTCTTC. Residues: CSVHPASGTSRKSAQFF.

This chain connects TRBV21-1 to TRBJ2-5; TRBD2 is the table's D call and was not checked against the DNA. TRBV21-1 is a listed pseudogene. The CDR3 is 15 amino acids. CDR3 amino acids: CASSKVLAGVEAQNF. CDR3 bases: TGTGCCAGCAGCAAAGTGCTAGCGGGAGTTGAGGCCCAGAACTTC.

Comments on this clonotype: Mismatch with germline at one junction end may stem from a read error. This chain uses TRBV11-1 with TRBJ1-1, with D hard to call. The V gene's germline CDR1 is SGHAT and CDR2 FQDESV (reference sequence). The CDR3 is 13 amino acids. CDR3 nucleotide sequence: TGTGCCAACAGCCGCCAGCTGAACACTGAAGCTTTTTTT. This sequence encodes CANSRQLNTEAFF.